What follows are 14 T cell receptor beta chains derived from one specimen sequenced in a study of shared clonotypes between healthy human individuals. Terminally differentiated effector memory CD45RA+ cells were left out of the naive CD8 fraction, which was CD45RO-negative and positively selected for CCR7. Method: immunoSEQ multiplex PCR; TCRdb's copy keeps in-frame clones and lacks some. This table holds nearly 600,000 clones, nearly 97% found once. Sequenced material: naive CD8+ T cells sorted from blood. The receptors originated from a woman aged 25 to 39 in good health.

This clone was seen only once. The chain carries TRBV28 and TRBJ2-7; possible D gene TRBD2, 6 bases. The V gene's germline CDR1 is MDHEN and CDR2 SYDVKM. V gave up 4 bases and J gave up 5 bases, with 15 bases separating them. This CDR3 region has 14 residues. The CDR3 is CASSYPSGLNEQYF. The CDR3 coding sequence is TGTGCCAGCAGTTACCCCAGCGGGCTTAACGAGCAGTACTTC. The complete variable domain, with remaining parts taken from reference TRBV28 and TRBJ2-7, reads DVKVTQSSRYLVKRTGEKVFLECVQDMDHENMFWYRQDPGLGLRLIYFSYDVKMKEKGDIPEGYSVSREKKERFSLILESASTNQTSMYLCASSYPSGLNEQYFGPGTRLTVT.

The chain carries TRBV7-2 and TRBJ2-1; D uncertain. The germline CDR1 and CDR2 sequences are SGHTA and FQGNSA. The V end was cut by 1 base, the J end by 0 bases, with 10 bases between. CDR3 length: 16 amino acids. The CDR3 region is CASSLGTEISYNEQFF. CDR3 coding DNA: TGTGCCAGCAGCTTAGGTACAGAGATCTCCTACAATGAGCAGTTCTTC.

A remark on this clone: One end of the junction fails to match germline, which may point to a read error. CDR3 residues: CASSYSRGVGTRELFF. CDR3 nucleotide sequence: TGTGCCAGCAGTTACTCGAGAGGGGTAGGCACCCGGGAGCTGTTTTTT. This chain joins TRBV6-5 and TRBJ2-2; D may match TRBD1 or TRBD2 (5 bases each). Per the germline V gene, CDR1 is MNHEY and CDR2 is SVGAGI. This CDR3 is built from 16 residues.

This chain connects TRBV28 to TRBJ1-1, with 11 bases that match TRBD1. CDR1 is MDHEN, CDR2 SYDVKM, per germline. The CDR3 covers 16 residues. The V gene end was trimmed by 5 bases and the J gene end by 4 bases; junction bases not matched to a gene: 9. CDR3 bases: TGTGCCAGCAGTCCCGTTTCGGACAGGGGGCTCACTGAAGCTTTCTTT. It translates to CASSPVSDRGLTEAFF.

A note on this clone: Its ends do not fully match the called genes, so a read error is possible. Other DNA sequences in this sample translate to the same CDR3. This chain joins TRBV25-1 and TRBJ2-7, with D perhaps TRBD1 (6 bases). The CDR3 contains 14 residues. CDR1 is MGHDK and CDR2 is SYGVNS in the germline V gene. CDR3 DNA sequence: TGTGCCAGTAGTGAGTGGGACAACTCCTACGAGCAGTACTTC. This sequence encodes CASSEWDNSYEQYF.

This clone was seen once. This sequence joins TRBV19 and TRBJ2-7; no clear D gene. Trimming took 0 bases from V and 12 from J, leaving 18 bases between them. Germline V lookup: CDR1 LNHDA, CDR2 SQIVND (reference sequence). This CDR3 has 14 residues. This CDR3 reads CASSIDGSRPLLYF. The CDR3 DNA sequence: TGTGCCAGTAGTATAGATGGCAGCCGACCTTTATTGTACTTC.

J is TRBJ2-6 and V is TRBV27; D is unclear. Germline CDR1 is MNHEY and CDR2 is SMNVEV (reference sequence). The CDR3 consists of 15 residues. V was pared by 4 bases and J by 1 base, with 8 bases between. This CDR3 reads CASSYDGSGANVLTF. The CDR3 region has the DNA TGTGCCAGCAGTTACGACGGGTCTGGGGCCAACGTCCTGACTTTC.

The V call is TRBV7-9, the J call TRBJ2-3, with D perhaps given as TRBD1 or TRBD2 (6 bases each). The V gene's germline CDR1 is SEHNR and CDR2 FQNEAQ (reference sequence). The CDR3 totals 15 residues. V was trimmed by 4 bases and J by 4 bases, leaving 15 bases between them. This CDR3 reads CASSSGGGAADTQYF. The CDR3 DNA reads as TGTGCCAGCAGCTCAGGAGGGGGAGCGGCAGATACGCAGTATTTT.

The chain uses TRBV5-8 and TRBJ2-7, with a possible D match to TRBD2 (6 bases). The CDR3 runs to 14 residues. The V end was cut by 7 bases, the J end by 4 bases, with 18 bases between. The V gene's germline CDR1 is SGHTS and CDR2 YDEGEE. The CDR3 loop is CASASGEKSYEQYF. CDR3 sequence (DNA): TGTGCCAGCGCCTCGGGGGAGAAATCTTACGAGCAGTACTTC.

The chain recombines TRBV14 with TRBJ1-3, with no clear D. CDR3 length equals 15 residues. In germline, CDR1 is SGHDN, CDR2 FVKESK. The V end lost 1 base, the J end lost 0 bases, and 7 bases lay between the germline ends. The DNA of the CDR3 is TGTGCCAGCAGCCAAGGGGAGAGCTCTGGAAACACCATATATTTT. This sequence encodes CASSQGESSGNTIYF.

This chain joins TRBV7-6 and TRBJ1-5; 11 positions match TRBD1. CDR3 length: 15 amino acids. Germline-derived CDR1 and CDR2 are SGHVS and FNYEAQ. V lost 4 bases to trimming and J lost 7 bases; unmatched junction nucleotides: 6. The CDR3 nucleotides read TGTGCCAGCAGCTCCGGGACAGGGGGAAACCAGCCCCAGCATTTT. Amino acids: CASSSGTGGNQPQHF.

The chain has TRBV9 and TRBJ1-1; D unclear. Looked up from germline, CDR1 is SGDLS and CDR2 is YYNGEE. This CDR3 contains 13 residues. V lost 4 bases and J lost 1, with 8 bases in between. CDR3 region: CASSLGWNTEAFF. DNA of the CDR3: TGTGCCAGCAGCCTCGGTTGGAACACTGAAGCTTTCTTT. Full variable domain (rest looked up from reference TRBV9 and TRBJ1-1): DSGVTQTPKHLITATGQRVTLRCSPRSGDLSVYWYQQSLDQGLQFLIQYYNGEERAKGNILERFSAQQFPDLHSELNLSSLELGDSALYFCASSLGWNTEAFFGQGTRLTVV.

This clone has more than one count but fewer than ten. This rearrangement joins TRBV11-2 to TRBJ1-1, with D unclear. In germline, CDR1 is SGHAT, CDR2 FQNNGV. Trimming shortened V by 5 bases and J by 7 bases, and 11 bases separated the two germline ends. The CDR3 is 12 residues long. The CDR3 bases are TGTGCCAGCAGCCCCGGGTCCGTTGAAGCTTTCTTT. It encodes CASSPGSVEAFF.

V and J are TRBV27 and TRBJ2-1; possible D gene TRBD2, 5 bases. The length of the CDR3 is 13 residues. The germline gives CDR1 MNHEY, CDR2 SMNVEV (reference sequence). The ends were cut back, 5 bases at V and 6 bases at J, with 11 bases in the middle. CDR3 bases: TGTGCCAGCAGTGTCGTTGCGGGCAATGAGCAGTTCTTC. Amino acids: CASSVVAGNEQFF.